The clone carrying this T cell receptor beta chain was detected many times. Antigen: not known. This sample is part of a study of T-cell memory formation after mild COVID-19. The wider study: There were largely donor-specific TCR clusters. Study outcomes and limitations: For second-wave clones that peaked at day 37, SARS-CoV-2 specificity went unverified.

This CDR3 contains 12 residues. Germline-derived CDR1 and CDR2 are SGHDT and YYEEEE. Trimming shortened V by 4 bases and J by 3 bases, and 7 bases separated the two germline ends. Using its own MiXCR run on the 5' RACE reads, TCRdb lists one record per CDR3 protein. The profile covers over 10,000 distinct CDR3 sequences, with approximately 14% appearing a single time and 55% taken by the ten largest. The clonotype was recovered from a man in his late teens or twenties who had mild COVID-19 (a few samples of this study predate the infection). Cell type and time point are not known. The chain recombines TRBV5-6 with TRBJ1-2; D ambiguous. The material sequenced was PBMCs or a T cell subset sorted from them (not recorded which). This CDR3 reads CASSQEYYGYTF. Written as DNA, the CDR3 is TGTGCCAGCAGCCAGGAGTACTATGGCTACACCTTC.